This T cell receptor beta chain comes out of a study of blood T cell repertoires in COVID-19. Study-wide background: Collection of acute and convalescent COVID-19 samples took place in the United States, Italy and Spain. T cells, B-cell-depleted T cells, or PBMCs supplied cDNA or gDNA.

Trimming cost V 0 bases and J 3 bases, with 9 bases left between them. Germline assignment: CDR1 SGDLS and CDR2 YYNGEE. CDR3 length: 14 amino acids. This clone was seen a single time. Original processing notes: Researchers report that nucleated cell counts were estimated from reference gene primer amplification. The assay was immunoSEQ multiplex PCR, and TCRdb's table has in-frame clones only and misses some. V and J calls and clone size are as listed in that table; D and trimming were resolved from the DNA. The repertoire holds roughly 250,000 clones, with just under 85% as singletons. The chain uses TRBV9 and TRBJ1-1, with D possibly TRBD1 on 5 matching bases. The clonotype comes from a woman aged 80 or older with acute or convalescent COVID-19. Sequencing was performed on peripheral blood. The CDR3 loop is CASSVAKGDTEAFF. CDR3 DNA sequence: TGTGCCAGCAGCGTAGCAAAAGGGGACACTGAAGCTTTCTTT.